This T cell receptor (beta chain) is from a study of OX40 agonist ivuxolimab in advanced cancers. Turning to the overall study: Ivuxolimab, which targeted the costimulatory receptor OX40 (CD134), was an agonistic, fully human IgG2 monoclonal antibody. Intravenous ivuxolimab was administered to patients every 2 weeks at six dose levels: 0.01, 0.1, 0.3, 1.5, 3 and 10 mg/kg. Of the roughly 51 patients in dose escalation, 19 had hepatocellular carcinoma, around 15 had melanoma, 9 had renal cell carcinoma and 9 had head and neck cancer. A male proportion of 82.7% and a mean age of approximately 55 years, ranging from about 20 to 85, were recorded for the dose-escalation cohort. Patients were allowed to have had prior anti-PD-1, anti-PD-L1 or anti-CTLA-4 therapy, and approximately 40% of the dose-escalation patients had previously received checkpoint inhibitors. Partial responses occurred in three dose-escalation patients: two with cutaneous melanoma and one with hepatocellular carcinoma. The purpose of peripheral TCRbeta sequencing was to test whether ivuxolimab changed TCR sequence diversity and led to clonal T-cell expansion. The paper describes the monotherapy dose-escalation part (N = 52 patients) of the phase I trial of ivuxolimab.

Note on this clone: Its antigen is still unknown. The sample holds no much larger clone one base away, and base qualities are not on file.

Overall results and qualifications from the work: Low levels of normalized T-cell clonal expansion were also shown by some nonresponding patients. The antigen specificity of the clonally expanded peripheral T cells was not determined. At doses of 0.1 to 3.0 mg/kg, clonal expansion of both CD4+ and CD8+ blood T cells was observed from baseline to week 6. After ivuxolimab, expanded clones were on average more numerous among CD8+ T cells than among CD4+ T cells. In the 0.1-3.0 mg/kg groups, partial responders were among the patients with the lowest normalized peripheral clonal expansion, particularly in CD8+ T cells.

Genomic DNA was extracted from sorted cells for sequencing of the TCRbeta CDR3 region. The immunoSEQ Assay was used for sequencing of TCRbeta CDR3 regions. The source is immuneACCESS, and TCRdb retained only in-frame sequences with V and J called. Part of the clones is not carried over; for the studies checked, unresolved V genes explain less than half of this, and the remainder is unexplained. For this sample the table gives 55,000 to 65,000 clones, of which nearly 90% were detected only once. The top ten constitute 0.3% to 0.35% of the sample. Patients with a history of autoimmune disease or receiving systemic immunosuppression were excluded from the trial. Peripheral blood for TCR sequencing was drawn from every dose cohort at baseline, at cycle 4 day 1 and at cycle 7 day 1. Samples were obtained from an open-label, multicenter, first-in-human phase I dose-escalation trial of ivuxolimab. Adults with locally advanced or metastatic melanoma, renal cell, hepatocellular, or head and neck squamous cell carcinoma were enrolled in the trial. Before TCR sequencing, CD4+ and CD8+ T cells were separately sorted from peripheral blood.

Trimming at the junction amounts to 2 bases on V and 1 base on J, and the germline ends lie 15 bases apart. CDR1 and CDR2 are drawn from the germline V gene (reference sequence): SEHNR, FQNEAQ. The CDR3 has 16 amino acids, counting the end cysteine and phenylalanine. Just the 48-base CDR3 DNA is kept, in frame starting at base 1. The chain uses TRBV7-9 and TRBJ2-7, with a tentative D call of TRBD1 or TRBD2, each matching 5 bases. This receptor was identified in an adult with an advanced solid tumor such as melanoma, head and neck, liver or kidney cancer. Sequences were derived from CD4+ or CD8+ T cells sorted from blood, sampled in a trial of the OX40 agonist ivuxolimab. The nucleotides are TGTGCCAGCAGCTTAATTCAAGGGACGGCTTCCTACGAGCAGTACTTC. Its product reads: CASSLIQGTASYEQYF.